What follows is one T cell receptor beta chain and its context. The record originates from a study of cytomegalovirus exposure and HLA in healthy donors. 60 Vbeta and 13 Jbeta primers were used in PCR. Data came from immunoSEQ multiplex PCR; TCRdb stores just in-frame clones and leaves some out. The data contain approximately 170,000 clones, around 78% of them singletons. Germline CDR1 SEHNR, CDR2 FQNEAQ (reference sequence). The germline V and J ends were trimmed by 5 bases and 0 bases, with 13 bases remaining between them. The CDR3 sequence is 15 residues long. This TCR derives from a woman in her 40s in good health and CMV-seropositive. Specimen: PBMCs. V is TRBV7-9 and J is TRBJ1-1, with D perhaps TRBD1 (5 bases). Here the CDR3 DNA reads TGTGCCAGCAGCGGGCAGACGACAGTGAACACTGAAGCTTTCTTT. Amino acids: CASSGQTTVNTEAFF.